This T cell receptor beta chain was found in a study of blood T cell repertoires in COVID-19. As for the study in general: COVID-19 samples from acute and convalescent phases originated in the United States, Italy and Spain. Sample material is recorded as cDNA or gDNA derived from T cells, B-cell-depleted T cells, or PBMCs.

The CDR3 is 16 amino acids. Germline values: CDR1 SGDLS, CDR2 YYNGEE. Trimming shortened V by 0 bases and J by 7 bases, and 17 bases separated the two germline ends. Methods used by the authors: Quantification of nucleated cells was approximated via reference gene primer amplification. Clones were sequenced by immunoSEQ multiplex PCR, and TCRdb holds only the in-frame ones, with some missing. That table gives V, J and clone size, and the DNA gave D and trimming. The table lists roughly 99,000 clones, about four fifths of them singletons. The sequenced sample was peripheral blood. The J gene is TRBJ2-1, the V gene TRBV9, with D perhaps TRBD1 (5 bases). The sequence was collected from a human donor in a cohort sampled during active COVID-19. CDR3 DNA: TGTGCCAGCAGCGTAGATTACAGGAACTTAGGGAATGAGCAGTTCTTC. Translating gives CASSVDYRNLGNEQFF.